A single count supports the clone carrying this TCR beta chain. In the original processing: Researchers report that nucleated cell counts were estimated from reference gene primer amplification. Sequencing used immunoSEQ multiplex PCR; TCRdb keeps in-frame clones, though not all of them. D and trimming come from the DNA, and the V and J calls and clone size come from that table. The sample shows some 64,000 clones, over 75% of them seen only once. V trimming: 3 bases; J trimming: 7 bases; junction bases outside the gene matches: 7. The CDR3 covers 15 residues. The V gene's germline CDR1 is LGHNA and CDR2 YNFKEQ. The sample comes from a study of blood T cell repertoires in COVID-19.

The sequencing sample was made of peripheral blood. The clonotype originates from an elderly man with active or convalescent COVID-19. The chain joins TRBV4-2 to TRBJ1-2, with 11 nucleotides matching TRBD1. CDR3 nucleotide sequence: TGTGCCAGCAGCCAGGTGGACAGGGGGCCTTCTGGCTACACCTTC. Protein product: CASSQVDRGPSGYTF.